These 27 T cell receptor beta chains share one sample of origin, sequenced in a study of cytomegalovirus exposure and HLA in healthy donors (TCRdb year 2017). Library method: the immunoSEQ multiplex PCR assay. For the multiplex PCR, a mixture combining 60 forward primers for TCR Vbeta segments and 13 reverse primers for TCR Jbeta segments was used. What TCRdb holds here is the immuneACCESS table cut down to in-frame rearrangements. Part of the clones is not present; checked against another copy, under half of the missing clones reflect an unresolved V gene, and the others are unexplained. Present in this sample are about 110,000 clones, approximately 60% of which were seen just once. The ten largest clones take up roughly 2% of the sample. The sequenced sample was PBMCs. These receptors all stem from a woman aged 30 to 39 in good health and CMV-seronegative.

This chain uses TRBV7-6 with TRBJ2-7, with D unresolved. Trimming took off 5 bases at V and 6 bases at J, with 14 bases between the two ends. Germline lookup yields CDR1 SGHVS and CDR2 FNYEAQ. This CDR3 contains 13 residues. The CDR3 nucleotides are TGTGCCAGCAGCCTCAACACGGGTCTCGAGCAGTACTTC. It encodes CASSLNTGLEQYF.

This clone has a single count. The CDR3 is CASSDLWTGSPYEQYF. Here the CDR3 DNA reads TGTGCCAGCAGTGATTTGTGGACAGGGTCACCCTACGAGCAGTACTTC. This chain uses TRBV25-1 with TRBJ2-7; TRBD1 matches 8 bases. The CDR3 has 16 residues. CDR1 and CDR2 (germline): MGHDK, SYGVNS. V trimming: 3 bases; J trimming: 2 bases; junction bases outside the gene matches: 9.

This clone was counted only a few times. V gene TRBV7-9 combines with J gene TRBJ1-5; no firm D call. There are 13 residues in the CDR3. V lost 2 bases to trimming and J lost 5 bases, with 7 bases between them. Germline CDR1 SEHNR, CDR2 FQNEAQ (reference sequence). CDR3: CASSLTQDQPQHF. The CDR3 nucleotides are TGTGCCAGCAGCTTAACGCAGGATCAGCCCCAGCATTTT.

This rearrangement joins TRBV25-1 to TRBJ2-1; possible D gene TRBD2, 6 bases. The V gene's germline CDR1 is MGHDK and CDR2 SYGVNS. The CDR3 has 16 amino acids. V was trimmed by 8 bases and J by 4 bases, leaving 21 bases between them. CDR3 sequence: CASGRAGATSYNEQFF. The CDR3 DNA reads TGTGCCAGCGGGAGAGCGGGTGCAACGTCTTACAATGAGCAGTTCTTC. The full variable domain, rest sourced from reference TRBV25-1 and TRBJ2-1, is EADIYQTPRYLVIGTGKKITLECSQTMGHDKMYWYQQDPGMELHLIHYSYGVNSTEKGDLSSESTVSRIRTEHFPLTLESARPSHTSQYLCASGRAGATSYNEQFFGPGTRLTVL.

The chain couples TRBV28 to TRBJ2-3; D unclear. The germline V gene has CDR1 MDHEN and CDR2 SYDVKM. This CDR3 is built from 13 residues. V lost 7 bases, J lost 7 bases, and 15 bases lay in between. CDR3 DNA: TGTGCCAGCATTACGGGTGGTGGCTATACGCAGTATTTT. Residues: CASITGGGYTQYF.

This sequence joins TRBV28 and TRBJ1-5; maybe TRBD1 (6 bases). V lost 4 bases to trimming and J lost 0 bases, with 13 bases between them. CDR3 length: 16 amino acids. Per the germline V gene, CDR1 is MDHEN and CDR2 is SYDVKM. DNA of the CDR3: TGTGCCAGCAGTTCCGGACAGCCGGATAGCAATCAGCCCCAGCATTTT. This encodes CASSSGQPDSNQPQHF.

This clone was detected only a few times. The chain combines TRBV5-6 with TRBJ2-6; 8 bases are a match to TRBD2. CDR3 length: 16 residues. J lost 0 bases, V lost 4 bases, and 3 bases had no gene match. The V gene's germline CDR1 is SGHDT and CDR2 YYEEEE. CDR3 in amino acids: CASSPGGRSGANVLTF. CDR3 nucleotide sequence: TGTGCCAGCAGCCCGGGAGGGCGCTCTGGGGCCAACGTCCTGACTTTC.

The rearrangement joins TRBV10-3 to TRBJ2-3; D unclear. CDR3 length equals 17 residues. The germline V gene has CDR1 ENHRY and CDR2 SYGVKD. With 2 bases removed from V and 2 bases from J, the gap between germline ends came to 17 bases. The CDR3, as DNA: TGTGCCATCAGTGAGGAGGTACAATCAGTCCTCACAGATACGCAGTATTTT. Its translation is CAISEEVQSVLTDTQYF.

The chain links TRBV10-3 to TRBJ1-1; D remains ambiguous. Germline V gives CDR1 ENHRY, CDR2 SYGVKD. The CDR3 is made up of 13 amino acids. V was trimmed by 7 bases and J by 0 bases, leaving 9 bases between them. In nucleotides, the CDR3 is TGTGCCATCAAAACAGAGATGAACACTGAAGCTTTCTTT. Its protein product is CAIKTEMNTEAFF.

This chain links TRBV27 with TRBJ2-3; 8 bases fit TRBD2. This CDR3 comprises 17 residues. Looked up from germline, CDR1 is MNHEY and CDR2 is SMNVEV (reference sequence). V trimming: 3 bases; J trimming: 5 bases; junction bases outside the gene matches: 13. CDR3 nucleotide sequence: TGTGCCAGCAGTTTTCTCAGCCGGGGGGGAGGGGGAGATACGCAGTATTTT. This encodes CASSFLSRGGGGDTQYF.

J is TRBJ1-2 and V is TRBV5-1, with D perhaps matching TRBD1 (6 bases). The germline gives CDR1 SGHRS, CDR2 YFSETQ. CDR3 length: 14 residues. Deletions cut 1 base from V and 2 bases from J, with 9 bases between. As DNA, the CDR3 is TGCGCCAGCAGCTTGACAGGGAAGAACTATGGCTACACCTTC. This codes for CASSLTGKNYGYTF.

This chain connects TRBV27 to TRBJ1-1, with 8 positions matching TRBD1. Germline CDR1 MNHEY, CDR2 SMNVEV (reference sequence). The junction had 8 bases not matched to a gene; V was cut back by 7 bases and J by 4 bases. CDR3 length: 14 residues. The CDR3 nucleotides read TGTGCCAGCACCCTTAACACAGGGGGCACTGAAGCTTTCTTT. As protein: CASTLNTGGTEAFF.

The V call is TRBV28, the J call TRBJ2-1; 10 nucleotides match TRBD2. This CDR3 has 17 residues. V was pared by 4 bases and J by 4 bases, with 10 bases of the junction left unmatched. Per germline, CDR1 MDHEN and CDR2 SYDVKM. CDR3 nucleotides: TGTGCCAGCAGTTCTGTCCCGGGACTAGCGTTGTACAATGAGCAGTTCTTC. Its protein product is CASSSVPGLALYNEQFF. Supplemented by reference TRBV28 and TRBJ2-1, the full variable domain reads DVKVTQSSRYLVKRTGEKVFLECVQDMDHENMFWYRQDPGLGLRLIYFSYDVKMKEKGDIPEGYSVSREKKERFSLILESASTNQTSMYLCASSSVPGLALYNEQFFGPGTRLTVL.

The chain employs TRBV6-5 and TRBJ2-5, with a weak D call TRBD1 (5 bases). V was shortened by 10 bases and J by 3 bases, with 15 bases between the two germline ends. In germline, CDR1 is MNHEY, CDR2 SVGAGI. The CDR3 is 13 residues long. CDR3 nucleotides: TGTGCCACCCAGGGCTTCTCAAAAGAGACCCAGTACTTC. Its translation: CATQGFSKETQYF.

The genes are TRBV7-9 and TRBJ1-3; 8 bases map to TRBD1. Germline CDR1 SEHNR, CDR2 FQNEAQ (reference sequence). This CDR3 is 18 amino acids long. J was trimmed by 3 bases and V by 2 bases; bases with no gene match: 12. The CDR3: CASSLRRPGGARGNTIYF. The CDR3 nucleotides read TGTGCCAGCAGCTTACGCCGCCCAGGGGGCGCACGTGGAAACACCATATATTTT.

V is TRBV5-1 and J is TRBJ1-1; D is possibly TRBD1 (6 bases). The V end lost 5 bases, the J end lost 1 base, and 9 bases lay between the germline ends. Germline V lookup: CDR1 SGHRS, CDR2 YFSETQ. This CDR3 has 13 residues. CDR3 nucleotides: TGCGCCAGCAGGAGAGGGGGGAACACTGAAGCTTTCTTT. It codes for CASRRGGNTEAFF.

This rearrangement joins TRBV7-9 to TRBJ2-1; the D gene is possibly TRBD2 (6 bases). Trimming took off 5 bases at V and 1 base at J, with 12 bases between the two ends. The CDR3 totals 15 residues. Per germline, CDR1 SEHNR and CDR2 FQNEAQ (reference sequence). CDR3 loop: CASSLLGGSYNEQFF. Here the CDR3 DNA reads TGTGCCAGCAGCCTTCTGGGGGGTTCCTACAATGAGCAGTTCTTC.

CDR3 protein: CASSPGDSVPNYEQYF. In DNA form, the CDR3 reads TGTGCCAGCAGCCCCGGGGATAGCGTCCCAAATTACGAGCAGTACTTC. The chain carries TRBV5-6 and TRBJ2-7; a weak D match, TRBD2 (5 bases). Germline V gives CDR1 SGHDT, CDR2 YYEEEE. Trimming removed 4 bases at V and 4 bases at J, with 21 bases between. The CDR3 covers 16 residues.

In its sample, this clone was seen a few times. The V gene is TRBV5-6, the J gene TRBJ1-1; 10 nucleotides align to TRBD1. The CDR3 is 14 residues long. With V trimmed by 4 bases and J by 4 bases, 4 bases remained unmatched. Germline V gene lookup returns CDR1 SGHDT and CDR2 YYEEEE. For the CDR3, the DNA is TGTGCCAGCAGCGGGACAGGGGTCTTCACTGAAGCTTTCTTT. Translated, it gives CASSGTGVFTEAFF.

The chain joins TRBV5-6 to TRBJ2-7, with D tentatively TRBD1 (6 bases). This CDR3 is 16 amino acids long. Trimming shortened V by 4 bases and J by 4 bases, and 21 bases separated the two germline ends. In germline, CDR1 is SGHDT, CDR2 YYEEEE. Here the CDR3 reads CASSLWDTRSLYEQYF. For the CDR3, the DNA is TGTGCCAGCAGCCTTTGGGACACCCGATCCCTATACGAGCAGTACTTC.

This chain joins TRBV30 and TRBJ2-1; 11 bases are shared with TRBD2. V lost 1 base, J lost 6 bases, and 2 bases stayed unmatched. This CDR3 region has 14 residues. Germline CDR1 reads GTSNPN; CDR2 reads SVGIG (reference sequence). The CDR3 DNA is TGTGCCTGGAGTGGGACTAGCGGGTTCAATGAGCAGTTCTTC. Its translation is CAWSGTSGFNEQFF.

This chain uses TRBV19 with TRBJ2-7; 10 nucleotides line up with TRBD1. V trimming: 3 bases; J trimming: 6 bases; junction bases outside the gene matches: 5. The CDR3 loop spans 14 amino acids. Germline CDR1 and CDR2: LNHDA and SQIVND (reference sequence). The CDR3 nucleotides are TGTGCCAGTAGTATTGTCGGGACAGGGGCCGAGCAGTACTTC. Translation: CASSIVGTGAEQYF.

This sequence joins TRBV7-3 and TRBJ2-3; D is possibly TRBD2 (5 bases). The CDR3 consists of 15 residues. V lost 3 bases, J lost 0 bases, and 10 bases lay in between. Germline values: CDR1 SGHTA, CDR2 FQGTGA. CDR3 region: CASSLIATSTDTQYF. DNA for the CDR3: TGTGCCAGCAGCTTGATAGCGACTAGCACAGATACGCAGTATTTT.

The gene calls are TRBV5-8 and TRBJ2-7; tentatively, D is TRBD2 (7 bases). Looked up from germline, CDR1 is SGHTS and CDR2 is YDEGEE. CDR3 length: 13 residues. The V end lost 5 bases, the J end lost 4 bases, and 13 bases lay between the germline ends. The CDR3 coding sequence is TGTGCCAGCAGGATGCGGGGGCCTTACGAGCAGTACTTC. Translating gives CASRMRGPYEQYF. Variable domain in full (rest from reference TRBV5-8 and TRBJ2-7): EAGVTQSPTHLIKTRGQQATLRCSPISGHTSVYWYQQALGLGLQFLLWYDEGEERNRGNFPPRFSGRQFPNYSSELNVNALELEDSALYLCASRMRGPYEQYFGPGTRLTVT.

The rearrangement links TRBV5-1 to TRBJ2-5; a weak D match, TRBD1 (5 bases). V was trimmed by 7 bases and J by 0 bases, leaving 22 bases between them. The CDR3 runs 17 residues. Germline V gene lookup returns CDR1 SGHRS and CDR2 YFSETQ. The chain's CDR3 is CASSLLGRRQYQETQYF. The CDR3 coding sequence is TGCGCCAGCTCTTTACTTGGACGCAGACAGTACCAAGAGACCCAGTACTTC. The complete variable domain, with remaining parts taken from reference TRBV5-1 and TRBJ2-5, reads KAGVTQTPRYLIKTRGQQVTLSCSPISGHRSVSWYQQTPGQGLQFLFEYFSETQRNKGNFPGRFSGRQFSNSRSEMNVSTLELGDSALYLCASSLLGRRQYQETQYFGPGTRLLVL.

The chain joins TRBV28 to TRBJ1-1; 7 nucleotides match TRBD1. Per germline, CDR1 MDHEN and CDR2 SYDVKM. The CDR3 totals 13 residues. V lost 10 bases and J lost 0; bases outside the gene matches: 5. CDR3 residues: CATATGMNTEAFF. The DNA for the CDR3 is TGTGCCACCGCGACAGGGATGAACACTGAAGCTTTCTTT.

The genes are TRBV19 and TRBJ1-5, with 8 bases matching TRBD1. Germline CDR1 is LNHDA and CDR2 is SQIVND (reference sequence). With V trimmed by 3 bases and J by 1 base, 2 bases remained unmatched. This CDR3 contains 15 residues. As DNA, the CDR3 is TGTGCCAGTAGTATCCGGACAGGGAGCAATCAGCCCCAGCATTTT. This encodes CASSIRTGSNQPQHF.